This T cell receptor (beta chain) originates from a study of T cells expressing NK-cell markers (dated by TCRdb to 2018 to 2021). General notes on the study: Three sorted T-cell subsets (CD3+CD56+NKG2C+, CD3+CD56+NKG2C- and CD3+CD56-NKG2C+) from roughly 8 donors had their TCR beta-chain repertoires profiled. Among the eight sequenced donors, only one was HCMV-seronegative, while the other seven were HCMV-seropositive. All eight donors whose samples were sequenced were randomly selected healthy volunteers, three of them men and five women. The libraries were sequenced on Illumina HiSeq 2000/2500, MiSeq or NextSeq, producing 2 x 150 bp reads.

To determine HCMV serostatus, a commercial ELISA kit was used to detect HCMV-specific IgG in serum. Peripheral blood mononuclear cells were isolated from blood by Ficoll density gradient centrifugation. From the germline V gene (reference sequence), CDR1 is DFQATT and CDR2 is SNEGSKA. The CDR3 spans 12 residues, from the cysteine through the phenylalanine. No DNA sequence is on record. TCRdb shows the sequencer as Illumina HiSeq 2000. TCR beta cDNA libraries were made by 5'RACE template switching that added a universal primer site and unique molecular identifiers. cDNA synthesis was primed from the TCR beta constant segment and was followed by two successive PCR amplification steps. From the authors' description of their analysis: Reads were demultiplexed and grouped by UMI with MIGEC, and clonotypes were assembled and quantified with MiTCR. To remove erroneous sequences, TCR cDNA sequences were retained only when supported by two or more reads. The tcR package was used for downstream repertoire analysis, and clonotypes were matched between fractions using CDR3 nucleotide sequence together with V segment. VDJmatch was used to annotate antigen specificity against VDJdb, with one amino acid substitution in CDR3 allowed. TCRdb reprocessed the reads, and each CDR3 protein sequence is entered once, without DNA. TCRdb, rather than the study authors, made the V and J calls. This sample's table carries approximately 440,000 distinct CDR3 sequences. The ten largest clonotypes hold approximately 1.4% of the sample.

Turning to this clonotype: Its recognized antigen is unknown.

What the work shows at the level of the full study, not this receptor alone: In several donors, the dominant CD3+CD56+NKG2C+ clonotypes were found to rank among the top 10 CD8+ clonotypes and to make up about 1.0-7.5% of CD8+ T cells. Those dominant clonotypes were again the most abundant among CD3+CD56-NKG2C+ cells in a handful of donors, at roughly 25-60.1%. Whether the expanded NKG2C-expressing T cell clones were specific for HCMV antigens was left unclear.

Sequences were obtained from blood T cells: a sorted CD56 or NKG2C T cell subset, CD4+ or CD8+ T cells, or bulk PBMC T cells (not recorded which). The chain employs TRBV20-1 and TRBJ1-2; absent DNA, TCRdb's TRBD1 call cannot be checked. The TCR was taken from a woman aged 45-59 years in good health. Donor details come from another sample of the same person, matched by shared clones. The CDR3 is CSAGQGNYGYTF.